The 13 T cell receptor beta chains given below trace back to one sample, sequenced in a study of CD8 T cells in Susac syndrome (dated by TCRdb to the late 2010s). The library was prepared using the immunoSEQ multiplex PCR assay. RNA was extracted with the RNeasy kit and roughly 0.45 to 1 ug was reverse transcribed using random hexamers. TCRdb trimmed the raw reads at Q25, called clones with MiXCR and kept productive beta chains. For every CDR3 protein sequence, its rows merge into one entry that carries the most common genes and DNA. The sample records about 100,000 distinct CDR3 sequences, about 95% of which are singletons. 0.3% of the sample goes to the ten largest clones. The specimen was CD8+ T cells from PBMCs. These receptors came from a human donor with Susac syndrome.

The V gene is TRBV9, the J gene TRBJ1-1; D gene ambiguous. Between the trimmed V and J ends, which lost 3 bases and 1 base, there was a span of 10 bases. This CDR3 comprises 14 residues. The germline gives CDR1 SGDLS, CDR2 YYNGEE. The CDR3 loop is CASSAYTGNTEAFF. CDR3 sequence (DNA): TGTGCCAGCAGCGCGTATACTGGGAACACTGAAGCTTTCTTT.

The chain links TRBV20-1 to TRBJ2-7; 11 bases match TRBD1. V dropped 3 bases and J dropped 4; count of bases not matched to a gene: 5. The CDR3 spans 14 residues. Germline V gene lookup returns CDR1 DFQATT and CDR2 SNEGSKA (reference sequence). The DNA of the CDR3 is TGCAGTGCTAGGGCCGGGACAGGGGGTTACGAGCAGTACTTC. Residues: CSARAGTGGYEQYF.

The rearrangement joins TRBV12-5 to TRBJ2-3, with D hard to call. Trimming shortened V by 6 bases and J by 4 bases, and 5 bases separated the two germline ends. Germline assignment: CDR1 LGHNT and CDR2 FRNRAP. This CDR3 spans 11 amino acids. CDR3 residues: CASGPPDTQYF. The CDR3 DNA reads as TGTGCTAGTGGCCCCCCAGATACGCAGTATTTT. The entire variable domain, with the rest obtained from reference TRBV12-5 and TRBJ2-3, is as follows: DARVTQTPRHKVTEMGQEVTMRCQPILGHNTVFWYRQTMMQGLELLAYFRNRAPLDDSGMPKDRFSAEMPDATLATLKIQPSEPRDSAVYFCASGPPDTQYFGPGTRLTVL.

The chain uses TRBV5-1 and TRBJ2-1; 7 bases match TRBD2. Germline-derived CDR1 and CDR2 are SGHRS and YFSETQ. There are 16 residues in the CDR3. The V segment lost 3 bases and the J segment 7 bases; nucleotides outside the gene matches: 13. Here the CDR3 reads CASSSGISGVWNEQFF. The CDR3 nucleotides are TGCGCCAGCAGCTCGGGAATCAGCGGGGTTTGGAATGAGCAGTTCTTC. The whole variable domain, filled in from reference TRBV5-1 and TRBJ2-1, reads KAGVTQTPRYLIKTRGQQVTLSCSPISGHRSVSWYQQTPGQGLQFLFEYFSETQRNKGNFPGRFSGRQFSNSRSEMNVSTLELGDSALYLCASSSGISGVWNEQFFGPGTRLTVL.

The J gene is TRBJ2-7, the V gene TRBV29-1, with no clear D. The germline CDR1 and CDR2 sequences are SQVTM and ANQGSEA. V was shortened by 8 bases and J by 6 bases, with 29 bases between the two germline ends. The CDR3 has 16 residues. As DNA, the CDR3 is TGCAGCCCAAACGGAGCAGCCCAAATTAGGTTACGCGAGCAGTACTTC. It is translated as CSPNGAAQIRLREQYF.

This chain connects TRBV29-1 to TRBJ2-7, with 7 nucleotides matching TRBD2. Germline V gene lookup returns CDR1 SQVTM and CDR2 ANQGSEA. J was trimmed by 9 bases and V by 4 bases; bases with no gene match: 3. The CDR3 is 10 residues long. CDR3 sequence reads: CSVVSGMQYF. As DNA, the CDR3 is TGCAGCGTTGTAAGCGGGATGCAGTACTTC.

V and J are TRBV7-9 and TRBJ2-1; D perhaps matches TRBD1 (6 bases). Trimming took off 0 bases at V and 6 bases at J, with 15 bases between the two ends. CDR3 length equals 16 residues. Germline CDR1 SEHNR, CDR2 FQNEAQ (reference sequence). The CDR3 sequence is CASSLAGPGAFNEQFF. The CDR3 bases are TGTGCCAGCAGCTTAGCGGGTCCAGGGGCTTTCAATGAGCAGTTCTTC.

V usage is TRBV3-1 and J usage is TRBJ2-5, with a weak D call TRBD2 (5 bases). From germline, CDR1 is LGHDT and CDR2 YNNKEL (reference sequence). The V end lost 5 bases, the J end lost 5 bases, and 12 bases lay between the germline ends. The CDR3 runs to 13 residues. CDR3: CASSDSVSETQYF. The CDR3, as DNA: TGTGCCAGCAGCGATAGCGTCTCGGAGACCCAGTACTTC.

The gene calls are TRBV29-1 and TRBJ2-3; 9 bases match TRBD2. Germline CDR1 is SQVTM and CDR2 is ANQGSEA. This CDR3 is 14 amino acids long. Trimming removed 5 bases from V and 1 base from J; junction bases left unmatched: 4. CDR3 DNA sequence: TGCAGCGTTTTCTGGACTAGCGGCACAGATACGCAGTATTTT. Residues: CSVFWTSGTDTQYF.

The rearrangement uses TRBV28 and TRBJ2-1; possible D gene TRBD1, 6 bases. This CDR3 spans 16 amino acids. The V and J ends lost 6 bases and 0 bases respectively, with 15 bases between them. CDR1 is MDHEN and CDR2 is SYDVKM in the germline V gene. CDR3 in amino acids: CASSRPADSSYNEQFF. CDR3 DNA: TGTGCCAGCAGCCGCCCCGCGGACAGCTCCTACAATGAGCAGTTCTTC. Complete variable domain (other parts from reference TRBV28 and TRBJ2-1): DVKVTQSSRYLVKRTGEKVFLECVQDMDHENMFWYRQDPGLGLRLIYFSYDVKMKEKGDIPEGYSVSREKKERFSLILESASTNQTSMYLCASSRPADSSYNEQFFGPGTRLTVL.

Written as DNA, the CDR3 is TGTGCCAGCAGCCGCGGGGAGATCGGGTCCTACGAGCAGTACTTC. It yields the protein CASSRGEIGSYEQYF. The rearrangement links TRBV9 to TRBJ2-7; tentatively, D is TRBD2 (6 bases). CDR1 is SGDLS, CDR2 YYNGEE, per germline. V was cut by 4 bases and J by 1 base, with 15 bases left in between. The CDR3 runs 15 residues. Full variable domain (remainder filled in from reference TRBV9 and TRBJ2-7): DSGVTQTPKHLITATGQRVTLRCSPRSGDLSVYWYQQSLDQGLQFLIQYYNGEERAKGNILERFSAQQFPDLHSELNLSSLELGDSALYFCASSRGEIGSYEQYFGPGTRLTVT.

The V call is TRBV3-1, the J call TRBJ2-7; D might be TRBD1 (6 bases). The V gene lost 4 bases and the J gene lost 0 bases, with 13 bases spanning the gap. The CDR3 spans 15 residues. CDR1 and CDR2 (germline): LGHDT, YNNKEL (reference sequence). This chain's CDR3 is CASSLGDMSSYEQYF. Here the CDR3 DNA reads TGTGCCAGCAGCCTCGGGGACATGAGCTCCTACGAGCAGTACTTC.

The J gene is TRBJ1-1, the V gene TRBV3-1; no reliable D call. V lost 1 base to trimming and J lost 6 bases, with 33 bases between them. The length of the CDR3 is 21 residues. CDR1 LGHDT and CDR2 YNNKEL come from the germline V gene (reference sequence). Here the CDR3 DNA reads TGTGCCAGCAGCCAAGGAAGGGAAAGAGGGAAAGGCCAACAATGGGGTCCTGAAGCTTTCTTT. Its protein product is CASSQGRERGKGQQWGPEAFF.